The 24 T cell receptor beta chains listed next were all sequenced from one sample in a study of regulatory T cells in long-lasting Graves disease. To make TCR beta libraries, researchers used iRepertoire HTBI primers and Arm-PCR of CDR3 regions. TCRdb itself ran the multiplex PCR reads through MiXCR, one entry per CDR3 protein. The sample lists a few hundred thousand distinct CDR3 sequences; 16% were seen once. The time point here: newly diagnosed GD, antithyroid drugs for less than 3 months. PBMC-extracted RNA yielded the TCR library. The same sample was also studied in work on T cells in Graves' hyperthyroidism and ophthalmopathy.

The starting material was peripheral blood mononuclear cells (PBMCs), obtained at new diagnosis, from a patient treated with antithyroid drugs. These receptors were obtained from a middle-aged man with Graves disease.

This clonotype was observed at least ten times. V is TRBV5-1 and J is TRBJ1-1; unclear D gene. Trimming pared 2 bases from V and 1 base from J, leaving 9 bases between. Germline V gene lookup returns CDR1 SGHRS and CDR2 YFSETQ. The CDR3 spans 14 residues. The CDR3 protein is CASSLMDGNTEAFF. The CDR3 nucleotides are TGCGCCAGCAGCTTAATGGACGGGAACACTGAAGCTTTCTTT.

This clonotype was picked up a small number of times. This chain uses TRBV9 with TRBJ2-3; the match to TRBD2 covers 14 bases. Matching the DNA end better, TRBJ2-7 makes the J call doubtful. Germline V gene data show CDR1 as SGDLS and CDR2 as YYNGEE. This CDR3 region has 17 residues. CDR3 coding DNA: TGTGCCAGCAGCGTAGTGGGACTAGCGGGGGACGGGTACGAGCAGTACTTC. This gives the protein CASSVVGLAGDGYEQYF.

This clonotype was recorded many times. V usage is TRBV7-2 and J usage is TRBJ1-5; the D is unclear. Germline V gives CDR1 SGHTA, CDR2 FQGNSA. V was shortened by 0 bases and J by 7 bases, with 4 bases between the two germline ends. The CDR3 runs to 12 residues. CDR3 bases: TGTGCCAGCAGCTTAGCACACCAGCCCCAGCATTTT. Its protein is CASSLAHQPQHF.

This clonotype was seen more than once but under ten times. The chain recombines TRBV29-1 with TRBJ2-3; 8 bases fit TRBD2. J gave up 11 bases and V 2 bases, and 12 bases lay outside the gene matches. CDR1 and CDR2 from the germline V gene are SQVTM and ANQGSEA. CDR3 length: 14 residues. The CDR3 DNA is TGCAGCGTTGAACACGGGGGGGCCGGAGCGGGGCAGTATTTT. Translation gives CSVEHGGAGAGQYF.

The rearrangement links TRBV6-9 to TRBJ1-3; possible D gene TRBD1, 5 bases. This CDR3 comprises 14 residues. Looked up from germline, CDR1 is MNHGY and CDR2 is SVAAGI. Between the trimmed V and J ends, which lost 4 bases and 4 bases, there was a span of 11 bases. The CDR3 sequence is CASSSGTQGNTIYF. The CDR3, as DNA: TGTGCCAGCAGTTCTGGGACGCAAGGAAACACCATATATTTT.

This clonotype was recorded many times. V is TRBV2 and J is TRBJ2-1, with 11 bases identical to TRBD2. CDR1 SNHLY and CDR2 FYNNEI come from the germline V gene. V gave up 2 bases and J gave up 14 bases; unmatched junction bases: 5. The CDR3 loop spans 13 amino acids. In DNA, the CDR3 is TGTGCCAGCAGTGAATTAGCGGGGGGGTTTGAGTTCTTC. This codes for CASSELAGGFEFF.

Comment on this clonotype: This likely reflects a read error, since a far larger clone is one base away. The chain links TRBV6-5 to TRBJ2-7; tentatively, D is TRBD2 (6 bases). The CDR3 covers 13 residues. Germline CDR1 MNHEY, CDR2 SVGAGI. V shed 2 bases and J shed 7 bases, with 12 bases lying between them. CDR3 region: CASSYGEVNEQYF. The CDR3, as DNA: TGTGCCAGCAGTTACGGGGAGGTCAATGAGCAGTACTTC.

The CDR3 nucleotides read TGCAGTGCTAGAGATGGCCTCTATGGCTACACCTTC. Residues: CSARDGLYGYTF. The chain is built from TRBV20-1 and TRBJ1-2; unclear D gene. CDR1 and CDR2 (germline): DFQATT, SNEGSKA (reference sequence). With 0 bases removed from V and 4 bases from J, the gap between germline ends came to 6 bases. CDR3 size: 12 residues.

This rearrangement joins TRBV7-9 to TRBJ1-1; no definite D call. The CDR3 extends over 13 amino acids. CDR1 and CDR2 from the germline V gene are SEHNR and FQNEAQ (reference sequence). Trimming cost V 5 bases and J 10 bases, with 17 bases left between them. CDR3 region: CASSPPVQVVAFF. Here the CDR3 DNA reads TGTGCCAGCAGCCCCCCAGTGCAAGTTGTAGCTTTCTTT. Combining the CDR3 with reference TRBV7-9 and TRBJ1-1 gives the whole variable domain DTGVSQNPRHKITKRGQNVTFRCDPISEHNRLYWYRQTLGQGPEFLTYFQNEAQLEKSRLLSDRFSAERPKGSFSTLEIQRTEQGDSAMYLCASSPPVQVVAFFGQGTRLTVV.

This clonotype has ten or more counts. The CDR3 DNA reads as TGTGCCAGCAGCGCCACCCCCGAAGAGACCCAGTACTTC. It encodes CASSATPEETQYF. The chain couples TRBV5-5 to TRBJ2-5, with D uncertain. The CDR3 spans 13 residues. V shed 4 bases and J shed 3 bases, with 10 bases lying between them. Looked up from germline, CDR1 is SGHKS and CDR2 is YYEKEE (reference sequence).

Many counts were recorded for this clonotype. This rearrangement joins TRBV28 to TRBJ1-5; D unresolved. Germline loops: CDR1 MDHEN, CDR2 SYDVKM. V was clipped by 7 bases and J by 0 bases, with 19 bases between them. The CDR3 spans 17 residues. CDR3 DNA: TGTGCCAGCAATCCTGGCAGTCCTCCTTATAGCAATCAGCCCCAGCATTTT. It codes for CASNPGSPPYSNQPQHF. Filled out from reference TRBV28 and TRBJ1-5, the complete variable domain reads DVKVTQSSRYLVKRTGEKVFLECVQDMDHENMFWYRQDPGLGLRLIYFSYDVKMKEKGDIPEGYSVSREKKERFSLILESASTNQTSMYLCASNPGSPPYSNQPQHFGDGTRLSIL.

This clonotype was counted at least ten times. The genes are TRBV6-5 and TRBJ1-4; D is unclear. V was cut by 2 bases and J by 8 bases, with 9 bases left in between. This CDR3 has 13 amino acids. Per germline, CDR1 MNHEY and CDR2 SVGAGI. The CDR3 DNA follows: TGTGCCAGCAGTTACAGTCTCCGCGAAAAACTGTTTTTT. Its protein product is CASSYSLREKLFF.

This clonotype was seen repeatedly, ten times or more. The CDR3 is CANDSGGGAEQPQHF. The CDR3 bases are TGTGCCAACGACTCAGGCGGGGGTGCTGAACAGCCCCAGCATTTT. This chain uses TRBV6-1 with TRBJ1-5; D is perhaps TRBD1 (5 bases). V shed 10 bases and J shed 7 bases, with 23 bases lying between them. The CDR3 totals 15 residues. CDR1 and CDR2 (germline): MNHNS, SASEGT.

The V gene is TRBV25-1, the J gene TRBJ1-5; tentatively, D is TRBD1 (5 bases). Germline CDR1 reads MGHDK; CDR2 reads SYGVNS. The V end was cut by 3 bases, the J end by 6 bases, with 12 bases between. This CDR3 is 14 amino acids long. The CDR3 loop is CASSDQGSPQPQHF. The DNA for the CDR3 is TGTGCCAGCAGTGATCAGGGATCCCCTCAGCCCCAGCATTTT.

The gene calls are TRBV20-1 and TRBJ1-5; the D gene is possibly TRBD1 (6 bases). V dropped 6 bases and J dropped 2 bases, with 20 bases sitting between them. CDR1 and CDR2 (germline): DFQATT, SNEGSKA (reference sequence). The CDR3 is 16 amino acids. CDR3 residues: CSALRGGLGGNQPQHF. In DNA, the CDR3 is TGCAGTGCCCTGAGGGGGGGGCTGGGAGGCAATCAGCCCCAGCATTTT.

This clonotype appeared many times. The V and J genes are TRBV6-1 and TRBJ2-5; 10 bases line up with TRBD1. Trimming removed 4 bases from V and 2 bases from J; junction bases left unmatched: 1. CDR3 size: 14 residues. Germline CDR1 is MNHNS and CDR2 is SASEGT. CDR3 in amino acids: CASSADRGQETQYF. The DNA for the CDR3 is TGTGCCAGCAGTGCGGACAGGGGGCAAGAGACCCAGTACTTC.

The rearrangement uses TRBV2 and TRBJ2-1; no reliable D call. The V end was cut by 7 bases, the J end by 5 bases, with 15 bases between. Germline V gene data show CDR1 as SNHLY and CDR2 as FYNNEI. This CDR3 region has 14 residues. In DNA, the CDR3 is TGTGCCAGCACAAGGGAATTTCTCGACAATGAGCAGTTCTTC. Translated: CASTREFLDNEQFF.

The chain couples TRBV24-1 to TRBJ1-2, with 8 positions matching TRBD1. Trimming removed 4 bases from V and 4 bases from J; junction bases left unmatched: 10. Germline V gene sequence: CDR1 KGHDR, CDR2 SFDVKD. The CDR3 is made up of 16 amino acids. This chain's CDR3 is CATSERTGRNSYGYTF. The CDR3, as DNA: TGTGCCACCAGTGAACGGACAGGGAGAAACAGCTATGGCTACACCTTC.

The genes are TRBV27 and TRBJ2-2; 9 bases align to TRBD1. CDR3 length: 16 amino acids. The germline CDR1 and CDR2 sequences are MNHEY and SMNVEV (reference sequence). The V segment lost 2 bases and the J segment 6 bases; nucleotides outside the gene matches: 7. The CDR3 loop is CASSLARDRDPGELFF. The CDR3 DNA sequence: TGTGCCAGCAGTTTAGCCCGGGACAGGGATCCCGGGGAGCTGTTTTTT.

This clonotype came up many times. The J gene is TRBJ1-1, the V gene TRBV28; no firm D call. CDR1 and CDR2 (germline): MDHEN, SYDVKM. This CDR3 spans 17 amino acids. The V and J ends lost 4 bases and 0 bases respectively, with 18 bases between them. The CDR3 loop is CASSSYSGHNLNTEAFF. Written as DNA, the CDR3 is TGTGCCAGCAGTTCGTATTCGGGCCACAATCTGAACACTGAAGCTTTCTTT.

A word on this clonotype: An end of the junction differs from the germline gene, which may be a read error. V is TRBV5-1 and J is TRBJ2-5; D remains ambiguous. Germline CDR1 SGHRS, CDR2 YFSETQ. CDR3 length equals 13 residues. In nucleotides, the CDR3 is TGCGGCAGCAGCTTATTGTCCCAAGAGACCCAGTACTTC. This encodes CGSSLLSQETQYF.

This chain uses TRBV18 with TRBJ1-4, with D perhaps TRBD1 (6 bases). This CDR3 region has 16 residues. V gave up 3 bases and J gave up 5 bases, with 16 bases separating them. Germline V gene lookup returns CDR1 KGHSH and CDR2 LQKENI. CDR3: CASSPMGAPLNEKLFF. Written as DNA, the CDR3 is TGTGCCAGCTCACCCATGGGGGCCCCACTGAATGAAAAACTGTTTTTT.

This clonotype showed up many times. V usage is TRBV12-3 or TRBV12-4 and J usage is TRBJ1-5; no clear D gene. This CDR3 region has 15 residues. Trimming stripped 0 bases from V and 0 bases from J, with 6 bases between. The CDR3 DNA reads as TGTGCCAGCAGTTTAGCACCCCATAGCAATCAGCCCCAGCATTTT. Translating it yields CASSLAPHSNQPQHF.

This clonotype has a count of ten or more. This rearrangement joins TRBV4-1 to TRBJ1-6, with D perhaps matching TRBD1 (5 bases). There are 16 residues in the CDR3. Germline CDR1 is MGHRA and CDR2 is YSYEKL. Trimming left V 2 bases short and J 7 bases short, with 15 bases between. The CDR3 sequence is CASSQQDILRNSPLHF. The DNA of the CDR3 is TGCGCCAGCAGCCAACAGGACATCCTCCGGAATTCACCCCTCCACTTT.